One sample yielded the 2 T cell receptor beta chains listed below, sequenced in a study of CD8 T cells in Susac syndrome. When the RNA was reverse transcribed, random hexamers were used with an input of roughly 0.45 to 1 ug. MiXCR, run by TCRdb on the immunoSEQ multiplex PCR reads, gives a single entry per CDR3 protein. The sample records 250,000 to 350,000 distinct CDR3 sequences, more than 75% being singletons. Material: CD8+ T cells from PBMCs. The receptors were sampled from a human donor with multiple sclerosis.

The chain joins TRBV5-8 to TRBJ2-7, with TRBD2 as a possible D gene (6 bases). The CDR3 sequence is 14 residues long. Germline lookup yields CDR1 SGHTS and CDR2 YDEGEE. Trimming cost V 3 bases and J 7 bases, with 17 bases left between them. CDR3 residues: CASSSQLGGMEQYF. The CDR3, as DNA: TGTGCCAGCAGCTCGCAACTGGGGGGTATGGAGCAGTACTTC. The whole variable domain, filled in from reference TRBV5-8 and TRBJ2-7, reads EAGVTQSPTHLIKTRGQQATLRCSPISGHTSVYWYQQALGLGLQFLLWYDEGEERNRGNFPPRFSGRQFPNYSSELNVNALELEDSALYLCASSSQLGGMEQYFGPGTRLTVT.

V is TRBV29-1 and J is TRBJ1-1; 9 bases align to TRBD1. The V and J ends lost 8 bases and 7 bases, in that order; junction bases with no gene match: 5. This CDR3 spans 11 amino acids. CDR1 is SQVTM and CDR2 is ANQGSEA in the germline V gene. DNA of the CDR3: TGCAGCTTCCGGGACAGGGATGAAGCTTTCTTT. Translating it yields CSFRDRDEAFF.